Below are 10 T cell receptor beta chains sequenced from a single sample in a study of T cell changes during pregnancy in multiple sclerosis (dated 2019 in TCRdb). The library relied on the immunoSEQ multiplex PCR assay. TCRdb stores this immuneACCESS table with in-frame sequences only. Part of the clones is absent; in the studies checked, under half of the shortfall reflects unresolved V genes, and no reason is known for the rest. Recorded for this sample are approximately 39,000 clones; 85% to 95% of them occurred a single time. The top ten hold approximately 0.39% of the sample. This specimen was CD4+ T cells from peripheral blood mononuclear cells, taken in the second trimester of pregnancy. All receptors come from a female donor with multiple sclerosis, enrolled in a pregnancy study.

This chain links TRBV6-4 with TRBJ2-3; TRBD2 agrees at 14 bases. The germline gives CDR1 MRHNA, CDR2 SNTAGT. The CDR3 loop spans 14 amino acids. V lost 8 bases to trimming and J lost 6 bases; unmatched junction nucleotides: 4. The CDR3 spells CASARTSGRDTQYF. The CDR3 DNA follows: TGTGCCAGCGCCAGGACTAGCGGGAGGGATACGCAGTATTTT.

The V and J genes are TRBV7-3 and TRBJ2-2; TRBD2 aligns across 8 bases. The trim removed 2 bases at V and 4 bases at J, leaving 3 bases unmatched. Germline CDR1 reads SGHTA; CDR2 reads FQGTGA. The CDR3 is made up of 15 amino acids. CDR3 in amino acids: CASSLVLAGTGELFF. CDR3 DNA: TGTGCCAGCAGCTTAGTCCTAGCGGGCACCGGGGAGCTGTTTTTT.

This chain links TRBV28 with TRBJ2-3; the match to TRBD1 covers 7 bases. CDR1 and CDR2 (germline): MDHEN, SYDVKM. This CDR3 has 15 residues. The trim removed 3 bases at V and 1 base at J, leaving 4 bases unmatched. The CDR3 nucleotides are TGTGCCAGCAGTTTCACAGGGGTGGGCACAGATACGCAGTATTTT. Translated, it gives CASSFTGVGTDTQYF. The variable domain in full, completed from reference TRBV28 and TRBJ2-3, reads DVKVTQSSRYLVKRTGEKVFLECVQDMDHENMFWYRQDPGLGLRLIYFSYDVKMKEKGDIPEGYSVSREKKERFSLILESASTNQTSMYLCASSFTGVGTDTQYFGPGTRLTVL.

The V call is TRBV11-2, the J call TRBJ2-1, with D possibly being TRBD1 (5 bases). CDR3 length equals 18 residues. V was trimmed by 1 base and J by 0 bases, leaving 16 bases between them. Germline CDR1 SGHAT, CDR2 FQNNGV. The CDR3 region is CASSLGRARVSSYNEQFF. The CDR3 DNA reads TGTGCCAGCAGCTTAGGAAGGGCCAGGGTCAGCTCCTACAATGAGCAGTTCTTC.

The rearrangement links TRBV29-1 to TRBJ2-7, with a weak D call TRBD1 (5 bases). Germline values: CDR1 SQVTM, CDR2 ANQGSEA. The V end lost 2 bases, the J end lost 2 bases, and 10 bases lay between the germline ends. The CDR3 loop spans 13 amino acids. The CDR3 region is CSVETGKAYEQYF. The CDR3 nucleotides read TGCAGCGTTGAAACAGGAAAGGCCTACGAGCAGTACTTC.

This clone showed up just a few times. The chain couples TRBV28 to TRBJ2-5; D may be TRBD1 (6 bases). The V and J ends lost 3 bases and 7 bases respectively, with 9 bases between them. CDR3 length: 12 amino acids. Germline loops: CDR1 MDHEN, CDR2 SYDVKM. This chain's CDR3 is CASSFRGRTQYF. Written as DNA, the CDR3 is TGTGCCAGCAGTTTCAGGGGCAGGACCCAGTACTTC.

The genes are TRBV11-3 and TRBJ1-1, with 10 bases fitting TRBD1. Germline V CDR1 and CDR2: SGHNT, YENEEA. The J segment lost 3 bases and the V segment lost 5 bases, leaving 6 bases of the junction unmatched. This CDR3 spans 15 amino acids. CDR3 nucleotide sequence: TGTGCCAGCAGCACGGGACAGGGGCGAGACACTGAAGCTTTCTTT. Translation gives CASSTGQGRDTEAFF.

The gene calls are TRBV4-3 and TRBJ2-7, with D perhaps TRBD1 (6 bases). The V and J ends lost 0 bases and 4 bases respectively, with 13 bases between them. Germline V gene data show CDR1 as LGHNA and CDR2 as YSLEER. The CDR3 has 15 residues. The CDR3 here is CASSQEAPRGYEQYF. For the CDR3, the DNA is TGCGCCAGCAGCCAAGAAGCCCCGAGGGGGTACGAGCAGTACTTC.

CDR3 DNA sequence: TGTGCCACCAGCAGCCGACAGGGCTTGTACAATGAGCAGTTCTTC. Protein: CATSSRQGLYNEQFF. The rearrangement links TRBV15 to TRBJ2-1; 7 bases agree with TRBD1. Trimming cost V 3 bases and J 4 bases; bases outside gene matches: 6. Looked up from germline, CDR1 is LNHNV and CDR2 is YYDKDF (reference sequence). The CDR3 has 15 amino acids.

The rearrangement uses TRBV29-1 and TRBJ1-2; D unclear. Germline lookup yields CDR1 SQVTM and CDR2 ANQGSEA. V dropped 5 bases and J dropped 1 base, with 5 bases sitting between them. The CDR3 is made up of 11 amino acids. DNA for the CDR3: TGCAGCGTTACAGTTAACTATGGCTACACCTTC. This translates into CSVTVNYGYTF.